This T cell receptor beta chain was sequenced in a study of human T cells and chemical hapten exposure. Findings and caveats of the study: Sensitizing with DPC caused no change in TCRs above 1 in 1000 frequency.

Many counts were recorded for this clonotype. Its antigen remains unknown. Time point: patch test 2, 6 weeks after DPC sensitization. Noted treatment: therapeutic diphenylcyclopropenone sensitization with weekly scalp DPC. Unique molecular identifiers were attached to individual cDNA molecules within the library. TCRdb itself ran the RACE reads through MiXCR, one entry per CDR3 protein. The table includes under 450,000 distinct CDR3 sequences, nearly 6.5% detected once. The CDR3 length is 14 residues. CDR1 SQVTM and CDR2 ANQGSEA come from the germline V gene. The ends were cut back, 8 bases at V and 0 bases at J, with 14 bases in the middle.

The rearrangement links TRBV29-1 to TRBJ1-3, with D possibly matching TRBD1 (5 bases). The sequences come from whole blood, collected in connection with sensitization to the hapten diphenylcyclopropenone (DPC). This TCR was sampled from a woman between 18 and 30 years old with alopecia areata. Some clones in this sample may be carry-over from other donors' samples. The CDR3 reads CSLPGTASGNTIYF. The DNA of the CDR3 is TGCAGCTTACCCGGGACTGCCTCTGGAAACACCATATATTTT. The full variable domain, with the rest looked up from reference TRBV29-1 and TRBJ1-3, is SAVISQKPSRDICQRGTSLTIQCQVDSQVTMMFWYRQQPGQSLTLIATANQGSEATYESGFVIDKFPISRPNLTFSTLTVSNMSPEDSSIYLCSLPGTASGNTIYFGEGSWLTVV.